Included here is one TCR beta chain sequence, with context. The antigen is not known. This specimen belongs to a study of shared clonotypes between healthy human individuals. This CDR3 region has 13 residues. Germline V CDR1 and CDR2: MDHEN, SYDVKM. Trimming cost V 5 bases and J 5 bases, with 13 bases left between them. Using immunoSEQ multiplex PCR, the repertoire was profiled, and TCRdb retains in-frame clones only, with some absent. In the table there are approximately 2.1 million clones, over 90% of which are singletons. General study points: Incomplete sequencing of sorted subsets was indicated by rarefaction despite large depth. The study generally estimated greater richness for naive than memory subsets.

Sequenced material: naive CD4+ T cells from PBMCs. Subset in this sample: CD45RA+ positively selected. This TCR derives from a man between 18 and 29 years old in good health. Some clones in this sample may be carry-over from other donors' samples. V usage is TRBV28 and J usage is TRBJ2-7, with D unresolved. For the CDR3, the DNA is TGTGCCAGCAGTCCAAGACCTCCCCACGAGCAGTACTTC. Protein: CASSPRPPHEQYF.